This T cell receptor beta chain was captured in a study of blood T cell repertoires in COVID-19. In the study overall: Acute and convalescent COVID-19 samples came from the United States, Italy and Spain. The analysed material was cDNA or gDNA that came from T cells, B-cell-depleted T cells, or PBMCs.

Between the trimmed V and J ends, which lost 5 bases and 4 bases, there was a span of 17 bases. The CDR3 loop spans 15 amino acids. Germline V gene data show CDR1 as SGHTA and CDR2 as FQGNSA. Per the study methods: Nucleated cell counts were estimated from reference gene primer amplification. TCRdb's table, derived via immunoSEQ multiplex PCR, lists solely in-frame clones and lacks some. V and J calls and clone size are as listed in that table; D and trimming were resolved from the DNA. The repertoire holds approximately 87,000 clones, with approximately 90% as singletons. The TCR comes from a man aged 65-85 years with active or convalescent COVID-19. Sequencing input: peripheral blood. V gene TRBV7-2 combines with J gene TRBJ1-2; no clear D gene. This CDR3 reads CASSGRGPDVYGYTF. CDR3 DNA: TGTGCCAGCAGCGGGAGAGGCCCGGATGTCTATGGCTACACCTTC.